This TCR beta chain was profiled in a study of cytomegalovirus exposure and HLA in healthy donors. Germline values: CDR1 MNHNY, CDR2 SVGAGI (reference sequence). V lost 2 bases, J lost 10 bases, and 23 bases lay in between. This CDR3 region has 16 residues. In the PCR, 60 Vbeta and 13 Jbeta primers were used. Clones were read by immunoSEQ multiplex PCR, and TCRdb kept only the in-frame ones, dropping some. This table holds about 140,000 clones, 80% found once. As for this clone: Its antigen is still unknown.

Regarding the study as a whole: Diagnosis of cytomegalovirus status made by the classifier reportedly showed high specificity and sensitivity. In the analysis, some V segments, TRBV6-2 and TRBV6-3 included, were excluded as indistinguishable. According to the study, 150 to 200 TCR beta chains were cytomegalovirus-associated. In a later analysis, 15,000 to 20,000 TCR beta sequences were associated with HLA alleles at 0.05 false discovery rate.

Source material: PBMCs. This sequence joins TRBV6-6 and TRBJ1-2; D is possibly TRBD1 (5 bases). The source of this sequence is a man aged 30-40 years in good health and CMV-seronegative. The CDR3: CASSYSPIRASGVYTF. CDR3 nucleotides: TGTGCCAGCAGTTACAGCCCGATCAGGGCCTCTGGAGTCTACACCTTC.